The entry below gives a single T cell receptor (beta chain) sequence along with its context. The sample is drawn from a study of blood T cell repertoires in COVID-19. Sequenced by immunoSEQ multiplex PCR; TCRdb stores in-frame clones only, minus some. The sample holds roughly 260,000 clones, roughly 84% seen once. Looked up from germline, CDR1 is MNHNY and CDR2 is SVGAGI (reference sequence). This CDR3 has 15 amino acids. V was pared by 6 bases and J by 2 bases, with 6 bases of the junction left unmatched. The chain recombines TRBV6-6 with TRBJ1-5; TRBD1 matches at 8 bases. The TCR sequence derives from a middle-aged woman with active or convalescent COVID-19. Sequenced: peripheral blood. CDR3 loop: CASRPEDRGNQPQHF. The DNA of the CDR3 is TGTGCCAGCAGACCCGAGGACAGGGGCAATCAGCCCCAGCATTTT.